These 25 T cell receptor beta chains were sequenced from one sample in a study of blood T cell repertoires in COVID-19. TCRdb's table, derived via immunoSEQ multiplex PCR, lists solely in-frame clones and lacks some. The sample contains tens of thousands of clones, 80% to 85% of which appear only once. Source material: peripheral blood. These TCRs come from a woman aged 80 or over with active or convalescent COVID-19.

The chain is built from TRBV7-6 and TRBJ2-2; 8 bases fit TRBD2. The CDR3 loop spans 19 amino acids. V dropped 0 bases and J dropped 0; count of bases not matched to a gene: 9. Per the germline V gene, CDR1 is SGHVS and CDR2 is FNYEAQ. CDR3 bases: TGTGCCAGCAGCTTAGCGGTAGCGGGAAAGACTACGAACACCGGGGAGCTGTTTTTT. It encodes CASSLAVAGKTTNTGELFF.

The chain employs TRBV7-2 and TRBJ2-3; the match to TRBD2 covers 9 bases. Germline values: CDR1 SGHTA, CDR2 FQGNSA. This CDR3 is built from 14 residues. J was trimmed by 4 bases and V by 1 base; bases with no gene match: 0. The CDR3 region has the DNA TGTGCCAGCAGCTTAGTAGCGGGGGCAGATACGCAGTATTTT. It encodes CASSLVAGADTQYF.

The chain has TRBV15 and TRBJ1-5; no reliable D call. CDR3 length: 13 residues. The ends were cut back, 9 bases at V and 5 bases at J, with 14 bases in the middle. Per germline, CDR1 LNHNV and CDR2 YYDKDF (reference sequence). The CDR3 sequence is CATTSGIHQPQHF. In DNA, the CDR3 is TGTGCCACTACCTCGGGTATCCATCAGCCCCAGCATTTT.

Details on this clone: A much larger clone sits a single nucleotide away, making a read error possible. Other DNA sequences from this sample encode an identical CDR3 as well. The rearrangement uses TRBV4-1 and TRBJ1-1; D call uncertain. Looked up from germline, CDR1 is MGHRA and CDR2 is YSYEKL. The CDR3 spans 14 residues. Trimming left V 6 bases short and J 1 base short, with 12 bases between. CDR3 amino acids: CASSLYDWNTEAFF. The DNA of the CDR3 is TGCGCCAGCAGTCTCTACGATTGGAACACTGAAGCTTTCTTT.

The chain has TRBV5-1 and TRBJ1-3; tentatively, D is TRBD1 (5 bases). The CDR3 sequence is 14 residues long. From germline, CDR1 is SGHRS and CDR2 YFSETQ. Trimming pared 0 bases from V and 3 bases from J, leaving 7 bases between. This chain's CDR3 is CASSLARDGNTIYF. The CDR3 DNA sequence: TGCGCCAGCAGCTTGGCCAGGGATGGAAACACCATATATTTT.

The rearrangement joins TRBV5-1 to TRBJ2-2, with 10 bases aligning to TRBD1. The CDR3 consists of 16 residues. Trimming at V came to 4 bases and at J to 4 bases, leaving 7 bases not matched to a gene. The germline gives CDR1 SGHRS, CDR2 YFSETQ. For the CDR3, the DNA is TGCGCCAGCAGCCTCGACAGGGGGCAGGGCACCGGGGAGCTGTTTTTT. Its translation: CASSLDRGQGTGELFF.

The chain is built from TRBV5-1 and TRBJ1-5, with D maybe TRBD1 (5 bases). This CDR3 has 15 amino acids. The germline V gene has CDR1 SGHRS and CDR2 YFSETQ. V was shortened by 2 bases and J by 7 bases, with 16 bases between the two germline ends. CDR3 nucleotide sequence: TGCGCCAGCAGCTTCGACAGTCCACAGGAGCAGCCCCAGCATTTT. Translation: CASSFDSPQEQPQHF.

This rearrangement joins TRBV7-9 to TRBJ2-1, with TRBD2 matching 10 bases. Per the germline V gene, CDR1 is SEHNR and CDR2 is FQNEAQ (reference sequence). Losses at the gene ends were 1 base for V and 4 bases for J; bases not matched to a gene: 1. CDR3 size: 15 residues. The CDR3 loop is CASSLVAGGYNEQFF. CDR3 DNA: TGTGCCAGCAGCTTAGTAGCGGGAGGTTACAATGAGCAGTTCTTC.

The CDR3: CASSAQGNTEAFF. The CDR3 region has the DNA TGTGCCAGCAGTGCCCAGGGAAATACTGAAGCTTTCTTT. J is TRBJ1-1 and V is TRBV2, with D possibly being TRBD1 (5 bases). The CDR3 is 13 amino acids. Germline V gene sequence: CDR1 SNHLY, CDR2 FYNNEI. Trimming pared 4 bases from V and 5 bases from J, leaving 11 bases between.

The V and J genes are TRBV3-1 (or the pseudogene TRBV3-2) and TRBJ1-6; D is unclear. V was shortened by 1 base and J by 5 bases, with 6 bases between the two germline ends. There are 14 residues in the CDR3. CDR1 and CDR2 from the germline V gene are LGHDT and YNNKEL (reference sequence). Here the CDR3 DNA reads TGTGCCAGCAGCCAAGGCCAGAATAATTCACCCCTCCACTTT. Translating it yields CASSQGQNNSPLHF.

The DNA for the CDR3 is TGTGCCAGCTCACCACCGACGACAGGGGAGCGTGGCGAGCAGTACTTC. It specifies CASSPPTTGERGEQYF. The chain employs TRBV18 and TRBJ2-7, with 8 nucleotides matching TRBD1. CDR3 length: 16 amino acids. Germline V lookup: CDR1 KGHSH, CDR2 LQKENI. J was trimmed by 6 bases and V by 0 bases; bases with no gene match: 10.

Written as DNA, the CDR3 is TGTGCCAGCAGCCCCCGCGGGACAGGGGGCTGGTCTGGAAACACCATATATTTT. Its protein is CASSPRGTGGWSGNTIYF. The chain has TRBV5-4 and TRBJ1-3; TRBD1 agrees at 12 bases. CDR3 size: 18 residues. Germline CDR1 and CDR2: SGHNT and YYREEE (reference sequence). Germline trimming cut 4 bases from V and 1 base from J; bases unmatched to any gene: 9.

The chain couples TRBV7-2 to TRBJ1-5, with 10 positions matching TRBD1. The CDR3 is made up of 18 amino acids. Germline V gives CDR1 SGHTA, CDR2 FQGNSA. J was trimmed by 3 bases and V by 1 base; bases with no gene match: 9. CDR3 nucleotide sequence: TGTGCCAGCAGCTTAGGGGGGGGACAGGGGTATCACAATCAGCCCCAGCATTTT. Protein product: CASSLGGGQGYHNQPQHF.

The rearrangement uses TRBV28 and TRBJ2-1; TRBD2 aligns across 7 bases. V was clipped by 4 bases and J by 7 bases; unmatched bases: 16. CDR3 size: 17 residues. Germline CDR1 reads MDHEN; CDR2 reads SYDVKM. The CDR3 region is CASSSAAGVRGGNEQFF. The CDR3 region has the DNA TGTGCCAGCAGTTCGGCTGCGGGAGTCCGTGGCGGGAATGAGCAGTTCTTC.

The chain employs TRBV10-2 and TRBJ1-5; TRBD1 matches at 8 bases. The germline V gene has CDR1 WSHSY and CDR2 SAAADI. The CDR3 runs to 18 residues. The V gene end was trimmed by 3 bases and the J gene end by 0 bases; junction bases not matched to a gene: 10. DNA for the CDR3: TGCGCCAGCAGTGATGATACAGGGGGGGGATATAGCAATCAGCCCCAGCATTTT. It is translated as CASSDDTGGGYSNQPQHF.

V and J are TRBV11-3 and TRBJ1-1, with D tentatively TRBD1 (5 bases). CDR3 size: 13 residues. Per the germline V gene, CDR1 is SGHNT and CDR2 is YENEEA. V shed 0 bases and J shed 5 bases, with 7 bases lying between them. This CDR3 is CASSLDQGTEAFF. The CDR3 DNA is TGTGCCAGCAGCTTAGATCAGGGTACTGAAGCTTTCTTT.

The chain uses TRBV7-3 and TRBJ2-7, with 11 positions matching TRBD2. In germline, CDR1 is SGHTA, CDR2 FQGTGA. With V trimmed by 5 bases and J by 6 bases, 9 bases remained unmatched. The CDR3 sequence is 15 residues long. CDR3 amino acids: CASSPALAGEGEQYF. The CDR3 DNA follows: TGTGCCAGCAGCCCAGCACTAGCGGGAGAAGGCGAGCAGTACTTC.

This clone has just a few counts. The chain recombines TRBV24-1 with TRBJ1-5, with 9 bases lining up with TRBD1. The CDR3 has 14 residues. V gave up 3 bases and J gave up 7 bases; unmatched junction bases: 3. CDR1 is KGHDR and CDR2 is SFDVKD in the germline V gene. The DNA for the CDR3 is TGTGCCACCAGTGATACAGGGGGCAGGCAGCCCCAGCATTTT. Residues: CATSDTGGRQPQHF.

This chain links TRBV4-2 with TRBJ2-3; 7 bases align to TRBD2. The CDR3 covers 15 residues. After removal of 0 bases from V and 1 base from J, the junction contained 1 base not matched to a gene. The germline V gene encodes CDR1 LGHNA and CDR2 YNFKEQ. The CDR3 here is CASSQDLAGTDTQYF. DNA for the CDR3: TGTGCCAGCAGCCAAGACCTAGCGGGCACAGATACGCAGTATTTT.

This chain joins TRBV11-2 and TRBJ2-7; TRBD2 agrees at 9 bases. This CDR3 spans 15 amino acids. V lost 1 base, J lost 4 bases, and 5 bases stayed unmatched. CDR1 and CDR2 from the germline V gene are SGHAT and FQNNGV. CDR3 DNA: TGTGCCAGCAGCTTAGTAGCGGGAGCTTTATACGAGCAGTACTTC. Protein: CASSLVAGALYEQYF.

The V and J genes are TRBV18 and TRBJ1-6, with a weak D call TRBD1 (6 bases). The V gene lost 3 bases and the J gene lost 7 bases, with 13 bases spanning the gap. Germline V gene data show CDR1 as KGHSH and CDR2 as LQKENI. The CDR3 consists of 15 residues. The CDR3 nucleotides are TGTGCCAGCTCACCGGGACAACCTCAAAATTCACCCCTCCACTTT. Protein sequence: CASSPGQPQNSPLHF. Together with reference TRBV18 and TRBJ1-6, the CDR3 gives the full variable domain: NAGVMQNPRHLVRRRGQEARLRCSPMKGHSHVYWYRQLPEEGLKFMVYLQKENIIDESGMPKERFSAEFPKEGPSILRIQQVVRGDSAAYFCASSPGQPQNSPLHFGNGTRLTVT.

This clone was seen at least ten times. This sequence joins TRBV14 and TRBJ2-2; TRBD2 matches 8 bases. Per the germline V gene, CDR1 is SGHDN and CDR2 is FVKESK. Trimming removed 4 bases from V and 7 bases from J; junction bases left unmatched: 8. The length of the CDR3 is 15 residues. The CDR3 loop is CASSRASGSDGELFF. CDR3 bases: TGTGCCAGCAGCCGGGCTAGCGGGTCAGACGGGGAGCTGTTTTTT.

The chain joins TRBV5-5 to TRBJ1-5, with 8 bases that match TRBD1. The CDR3 runs 18 residues. Per the germline V gene, CDR1 is SGHKS and CDR2 is YYEKEE (reference sequence). The ends lost 0 bases at V and 0 bases at J; junction bases unmatched: 8. CDR3 nucleotides: TGTGCCAGCAGCTTGGGGCAGGGGGCGGCTTATAGCAATCAGCCCCAGCATTTT. Translation: CASSLGQGAAYSNQPQHF. Supplemented by reference TRBV5-5 and TRBJ1-5, the full variable domain reads DAGVTQSPTHLIKTRGQQVTLRCSPISGHKSVSWYQQVLGQGPQFIFQYYEKEERGRGNFPDRFSARQFPNYSSELNVNALLLGDSALYLCASSLGQGAAYSNQPQHFGDGTRLSIL.

This chain links TRBV18 with TRBJ1-2; TRBD1 is a possible D gene (5 bases). Germline V CDR1 and CDR2: KGHSH, LQKENI. Trimming removed 2 bases from V and 4 bases from J, with 14 bases in between. The CDR3 contains 15 residues. This CDR3 is CASSPGAAIGYGYTF. In nucleotides, the CDR3 is TGTGCCAGCTCACCAGGGGCTGCGATTGGCTATGGCTACACCTTC.

This clone was observed a handful of times. V is TRBV11-3 and J is TRBJ2-1; TRBD2 matches 8 bases. Germline V gives CDR1 SGHNT, CDR2 YENEEA. The CDR3 consists of 16 residues. V lost 0 bases and J lost 8; bases outside the gene matches: 9. The CDR3 coding sequence is TGTGCCAGCAGCTTAGACGGACGGGGGGGCGTAGATGAGCAGTTCTTC. Amino acids: CASSLDGRGGVDEQFF.